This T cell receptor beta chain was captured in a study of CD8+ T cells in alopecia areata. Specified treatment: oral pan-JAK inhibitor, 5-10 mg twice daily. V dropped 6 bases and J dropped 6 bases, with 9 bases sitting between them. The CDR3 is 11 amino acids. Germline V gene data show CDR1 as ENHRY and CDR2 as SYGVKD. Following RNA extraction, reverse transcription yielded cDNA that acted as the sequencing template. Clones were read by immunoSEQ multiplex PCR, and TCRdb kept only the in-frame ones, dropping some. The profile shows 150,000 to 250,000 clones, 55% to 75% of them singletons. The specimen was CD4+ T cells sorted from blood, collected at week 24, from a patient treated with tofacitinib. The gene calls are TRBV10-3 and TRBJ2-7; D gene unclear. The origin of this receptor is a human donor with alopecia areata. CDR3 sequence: CAIRGRFEQYF. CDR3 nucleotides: TGTGCCATCAGGGGTCGGTTCGAGCAGTACTTC.